This T cell receptor beta chain was identified during a study of blood T cell repertoires in COVID-19. On the study more broadly: Specimens from acute and convalescent COVID-19 originated in the United States, Italy and Spain. T cells, B-cell-depleted T cells, or PBMCs provided the cDNA or gDNA that served as material.

Losses at the gene ends were 3 bases for V and 4 bases for J; bases not matched to a gene: 6. This CDR3 is 15 amino acids long. Germline V lookup: CDR1 KGHDR, CDR2 SFDVKD. Under the authors' procedure: Cell counts per sample came from amplifying reference gene primers. Using immunoSEQ multiplex PCR, the repertoire was profiled, and TCRdb retains in-frame clones only, with some absent. The V and J calls and clone size come from that table; D and trimming were worked out from the DNA. The profile shows about 33,000 clones, almost 85% of them singletons. Source material: peripheral blood. The chain links TRBV24-1 to TRBJ2-7, with 9 bases that match TRBD2. The clonotype was recovered from a man in his sixties with active COVID-19. In DNA, the CDR3 is TGTGCCACCAGTGATGGGACTAGCTCGACGTACGAGCAGTACTTC. Translation gives CATSDGTSSTYEQYF.